Listed below are T cell receptor beta chains from one sample, sequenced in a study of response to subunit inactivated influenza vaccine. A single record per CDR3 protein comes from TCRdb applying MiXCR to the RT-PCR reads. The sample holds approximately 500,000 distinct CDR3 sequences, under 15% seen once. This specimen consisted of PBMCs from blood, obtained about 6 weeks after vaccination. These TCRs come from a man in his fifties or sixties who received an inactivated influenza vaccine. Both conserved end residues are part of each CDR3. The D gene is left open where the match is weak. Expanded clones are given a class, and other clones once, few, many or no size at all.

CDR3nt,CDR3aa,j_gene,d_gene,v_gene,abundance
TGTGCCAGCAGTTTGGGTAGGAAGGGGCCTGAAGCTTTCTTT,CASSLGRKGPEAFF,TRBJ1-1,-,TRBV12-3/TRBV12-4,-
TGCGCCAGCAGCTTGGGCCCATCAAGCGGGAGCTCCTACAATGAGCAGTTCTTC,CASSLGPSSGSSYNEQFF,TRBJ2-1,TRBD2,TRBV5-1,-
TGTGCCAGCAGCGTAGAGGGGGGGGGACTAATAGATACGCAGTATTTT,CASSVEGGGLIDTQYF,TRBJ2-3,-,TRBV9,-
TGTGCCAGCAGCGAGCAAGCCAATAATTCACCCCTCCACTTT,CASSEQANNSPLHF,TRBJ1-6,-,TRBV7-8,many
TGTGCCAGCAGATCGAGCGGGGGGGCAGATACGCAGTATTTT,CASRSSGGADTQYF,TRBJ2-3,TRBD2,TRBV6-2/TRBV6-3,few
TGTGCCAGCAGCTCTGCTACTAGCGGGTTTCACAATGAGCAGTTCTTC,CASSSATSGFHNEQFF,TRBJ2-1,TRBD2,TRBV11-3,-
TGTGCCAGCTCGCTCCAAGGACGGGCGAACACCGGGGAGCTGTTTTTT,CASSLQGRANTGELFF,TRBJ2-2,-,TRBV18,few
TGTGCCAGCAGTTGGGGTCGGCAGGCCTACGAGCAGTACTTC,CASSWGRQAYEQYF,TRBJ2-7,-,TRBV12-3/TRBV12-4,-
TGCGCCAGCAGGGTTGGGGCGGGAGCGAACAATGAGCAGTTCTTC,CASRVGAGANNEQFF,TRBJ2-1,TRBD2,TRBV5-1,many
TGTGCCAGCAGTTACTCGAGACAGTCTCAAAAACTGTTTTTT,CASSYSRQSQKLFF,TRBJ1-4,-,TRBV6-5,-
TGTGCCAGCTCACCCGGACTAAGCACAGATACGCAGTATTTT,CASSPGLSTDTQYF,TRBJ2-3,-,TRBV18,few
TGTGCCATCAGTGGACAGCGAAACACTGAAGCTTTCTTT,CAISGQRNTEAFF,TRBJ1-1,-,TRBV10-3,many
TGTGCCAGCAGTTTAGCGGGGGAGGCAGATACGCAGTATTTT,CASSLAGEADTQYF,TRBJ2-3,-,TRBV12-3/TRBV12-4,many
TGTGCCAGCAGTTTAGGTGGGGAAGCCTACGAGCAGTACTTC,CASSLGGEAYEQYF,TRBJ2-7,-,TRBV6-5,few
TGTGCCAGCAGCCCCGAAGGAAAGCCAGCCGACGAGCAGTACTTC,CASSPEGKPADEQYF,TRBJ2-7,-,TRBV4-2,many
TGTGCCAGCAGGCCCGGCGGGACAGGGCGGTTTAGTACCGGGGAGCTGTTTTTT,CASRPGGTGRFSTGELFF,TRBJ2-2,TRBD1,TRBV12-3/TRBV12-4,-